The present T cell receptor beta chain was sequenced within a study of shared clonotypes between healthy human individuals. With respect to this clone: The antigen is not known.

Profiled with immunoSEQ multiplex PCR; TCRdb holds only in-frame clones, not every one. The data contain 660,000 or so clones, about 96% of them singletons. Study-wide results and caveats: Only a few donors were included, so the genetic and exposure-history diversity represented was limited.

CD45RO-negative, CCR7-selected cells formed the naive CD8 fraction, which excluded terminally differentiated effector memory CD45RA+ cells. The sequence came from a woman in her thirties in good health. The sequenced sample was naive CD8+ T cells sorted from blood.

CDR3 region: CASSLVSGLTQETQYF. In DNA form, the CDR3 reads TGTGCCAGCAGTTTGGTCTCTGGGCTAACCCAAGAGACCCAGTACTTC. The genes are TRBV28 and TRBJ2-5; D gene unclear. Germline-derived CDR1 and CDR2 are MDHEN and SYDVKM. This CDR3 comprises 16 residues. The V gene lost 3 bases and the J gene lost 1 base, with 15 bases spanning the gap.